This is a list of T cell receptor beta chains from one sample in a study of T-cell reconstitution after alpha-beta-depleted transplantation in children. Using its own MiXCR run on the PCR reads, TCRdb lists one record per CDR3 protein. The table has roughly 420,000 distinct CDR3 sequences, roughly 17% seen once. Sample: PBMCs, mostly from graft donor cells, taken 360 days after TCRalphabeta/CD19-depleted stem cell transplant. These receptors all stem from a boy younger than two who had a stem cell transplant for Wiskott-Aldrich syndrome, so the T cells may come from the graft donor. Each CDR3 is given with its conserved first and last residue. D genes are given only for firm matches. A clone size is listed for some rows: how often the clone was seen (once, few, many), or a class if it is expanded.

>TRBD2|.|TRBV29-1|TRBJ2-7
CSVEDRGLAGTGRSPYEQYF
TGCAGCGTTGAAGATCGAGGACTAGCGGGAACCGGTAGGTCCCCTTACGAGCAGTACTTC
>.|.|TRBV20-1|TRBJ2-1
CSARDSGGPNEQFF
TGCAGTGCTAGAGATAGTGGAGGGCCCAATGAGCAGTTCTTC
>.|few|TRBV20-1|TRBJ1-2
CSASILQASGYTF
TGCAGTGCTAGTATTCTACAGGCCTCAGGCTACACCTTC
>TRBD2|.|TRBV9|TRBJ2-1
CASSVSGLGSYEQFF
TGTGCCAGCAGCGTATCGGGACTAGGGAGCTATGAGCAGTTCTTC
>TRBD2|.|TRBV29-1|TRBJ2-1
CSVVGTSRAVSYNEQFF
TGCAGCGTTGTTGGGACTAGCCGAGCGGTCTCCTACAATGAGCAGTTCTTC
>.|few|TRBV5-5|TRBJ1-2
CASSLVTAAIMGGTF
TGTGCCAGCAGCTTGGTTACGGCAGCCATTATGGGGGGCACCTTC
>.|.|TRBV5-5|TRBJ2-2
CASSLNTRELFF
TGTGCCAGCAGCTTAAACACGAGGGAGCTGTTTTTT
>.|.|TRBV10-3|TRBJ2-7
CAISPGHHNEQYF
TGTGCCATCAGCCCGGGACACCATAACGAGCAGTACTTC
>TRBD1|.|TRBV24-1|TRBJ2-5
CATSDYGQGMETQYF
TGTGCCACCAGTGATTACGGACAGGGGATGGAGACCCAGTACTTC
>.|.|TRBV10-2|TRBJ2-3
CASSESTTFGDTQYF
TGCGCCAGCAGTGAGTCGACGACCTTCGGAGATACGCAGTATTTT
>.|.|TRBV25-1|TRBJ2-6
CASSRLGASGANVLTF
TGTGCCAGCAGTCGGCTTGGGGCCTCTGGGGCCAACGTCCTGACTTTC
>TRBD2|few|TRBV29-1|TRBJ2-3
CSVVPAGGTDTQYF
TGCAGCGTTGTCCCAGCGGGGGGCACAGATACGCAGTATTTT